This TCR beta chain was found in a study of blood T cell repertoires in COVID-19 (TCRdb year 2020). The study in broad terms: Collaborator samples came from the United States, Italy and Spain and covered acute and convalescent phases of COVID-19. Sample metadata almost always included a de-identified subject ID, COVID-19 status, age in years and sex. Where HLA class I and class II types were available, the types were taken from metadata supplied by the sample provider, not from assay-based typing. Deeply sampled blood TCRbeta repertoires from subjects exposed to, actively infected with, or recovered from COVID-19 were included in the dataset. The repertoires were released in a freely available public database intended as a resource for research on the immune response to SARS-CoV-2. The material from the prospective study consisted of cDNA or gDNA derived from T cells, B-cell-depleted T cells, or PBMCs. The samples were drawn from the first 160 participants of the ongoing ImmuneRACE study and from over 950 subjects provided by 6 global collaborators.

The germline V gene yields SGHRS for CDR1 and YFSETQ for CDR2. The CDR3 spans 16 residues, from the cysteine through the phenylalanine. Here the CDR3 DNA is all that survives: 48 bases in frame from base 1. Trimming leaves V shorter by 3 bases and J shorter by 4 bases, with the junction holding 5 bases beyond the gene matches. The paper as a whole reports these results and caveats: Clinical and demographic metadata were provided uncurated, with the amount varying by source and participant.

Collaborating institutions collected whole blood in K2EDTA tubes following their own protocols. For TCRbeta analysis, collaborators shipped samples in one of three forms: frozen whole blood, isolated PBMCs, or DNA extracted from either of those sample types. Points on this clone: The antigen this receptor binds is unknown. No much larger clonotype is one base removed from it; base qualities were not supplied.

TCRbeta CDR3 regions were amplified from genomic DNA using the immunoSEQ Assay, a bias-controlled multiplex PCR. The paper's processing steps were these. Nucleated cell counts per sample were estimated from amplification of reference gene primers within the assay. To quantify the absolute abundance of each unique TCRbeta CDR3 rearrangement, sequence reads were collapsed and filtered. For each sample, productive Simpson clonality was calculated by taking the square root of Simpson's diversity index across productive rearrangements. In TCRdb, the immuneACCESS table is reduced to in-frame sequences with V and J assigned. These tables do not hold every clone; where another copy was compared, an unresolved V gene accounts for under half, and the others remain unexplained. V and J calls and clone size are given by that table; D and trimming were obtained from the DNA. In all, the sample holds approximately 190,000 clones, and about 80% of those were seen once. 6.9% of the sample is taken by the ten largest.

The sample comprised peripheral blood. This receptor chain uses TRBV5-1 and TRBJ2-1, and TRBD2 aligns with 12 junction nucleotides. The clonotype originates from a human donor with acute or convalescent COVID-19. The donor label of this sample is uncertain. The DNA reads TGCGCCAGCAGCTCTCCTCTAGCGGGAGGGTACAATGAGCAGTTCTTC. Translated, this is CASSSPLAGGYNEQFF.